Reported below is one TCR beta chain. Between the trimmed V and J ends, which lost 5 bases and 0 bases, there was a span of 10 bases. Germline CDR1 reads SGHTA; CDR2 reads FQGTGA. This CDR3 has 15 residues. Sequencing used immunoSEQ multiplex PCR; TCRdb keeps in-frame clones, though not all of them. Of about 120,000 clones listed, over 75% were seen once; the top ten hold around 1.1%. This record belongs to a study of control samples from healthy donors and cancer patients. The sequencing sample was made of PBMCs. The origin of this receptor is a woman aged 45-60 years with colorectal cancer. The V call is TRBV7-3, the J call TRBJ2-2; D gene ambiguous. In DNA, the CDR3 is TGTGCCAGCAGCCCGGACGGAGCGAACACCGGGGAGCTGTTTTTT. Translation: CASSPDGANTGELFF. Based on the CDR3 plus reference TRBV7-3 and TRBJ2-2, the full variable domain is GAGVSQTPSNKVTEKGKYVELRCDPISGHTALYWYRQSLGQGPEFLIYFQGTGAADDSGLPNDRFFAVRPEGSVSTLKIQRTERGDSAVYLCASSPDGANTGELFFGEGSRLTVL.